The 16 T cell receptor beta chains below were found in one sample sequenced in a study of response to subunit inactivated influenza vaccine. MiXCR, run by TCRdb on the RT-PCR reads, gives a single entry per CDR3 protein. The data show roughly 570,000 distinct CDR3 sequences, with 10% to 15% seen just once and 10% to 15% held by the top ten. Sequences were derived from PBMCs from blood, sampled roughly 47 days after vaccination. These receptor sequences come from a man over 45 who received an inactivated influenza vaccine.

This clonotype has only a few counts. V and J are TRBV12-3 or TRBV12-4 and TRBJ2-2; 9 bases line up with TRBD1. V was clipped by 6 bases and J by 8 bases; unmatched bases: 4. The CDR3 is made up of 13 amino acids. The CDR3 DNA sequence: TGTGCCAGCAGAGACAGGGGGACTGGGGAGCTGTTTTTT. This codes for CASRDRGTGELFF.

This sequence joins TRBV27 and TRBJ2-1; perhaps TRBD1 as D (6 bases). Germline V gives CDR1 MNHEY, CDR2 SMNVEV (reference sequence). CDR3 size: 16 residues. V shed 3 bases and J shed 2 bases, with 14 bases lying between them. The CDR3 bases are TGTGCCAGCAGTTTTTTGGGGGCCCAAACCTACAATGAGCAGTTCTTC. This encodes CASSFLGAQTYNEQFF.

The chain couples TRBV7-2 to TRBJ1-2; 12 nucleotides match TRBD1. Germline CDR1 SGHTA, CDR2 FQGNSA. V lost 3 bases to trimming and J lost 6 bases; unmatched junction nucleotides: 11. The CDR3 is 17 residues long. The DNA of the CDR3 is TGTGCCAGCAGCTTGGGGGACAGGGGGCGATTCTTTCATGGCTACACCTTC. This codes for CASSLGDRGRFFHGYTF.

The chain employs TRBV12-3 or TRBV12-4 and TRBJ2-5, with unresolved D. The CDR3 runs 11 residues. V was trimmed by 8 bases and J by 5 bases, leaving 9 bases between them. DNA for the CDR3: TGTGCCAGCTGTGAAGGGGAGACCCAGTACTTC. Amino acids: CASCEGETQYF.

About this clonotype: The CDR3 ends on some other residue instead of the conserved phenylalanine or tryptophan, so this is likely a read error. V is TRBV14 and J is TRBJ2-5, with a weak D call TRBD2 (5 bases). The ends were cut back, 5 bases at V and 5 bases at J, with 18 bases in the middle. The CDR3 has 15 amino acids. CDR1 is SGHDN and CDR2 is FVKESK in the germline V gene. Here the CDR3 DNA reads TGTGCCAGCAGCACCCTGTTTTCCGACTATGAGACCCAGTACTTG. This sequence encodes CASSTLFSDYETQYL.

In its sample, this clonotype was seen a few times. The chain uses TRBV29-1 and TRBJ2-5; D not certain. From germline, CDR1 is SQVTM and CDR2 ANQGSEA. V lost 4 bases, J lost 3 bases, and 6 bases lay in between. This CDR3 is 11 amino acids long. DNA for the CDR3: TGCAGCGTTGGAAAAGAAGAGACCCAGTACTTC. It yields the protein CSVGKEETQYF.

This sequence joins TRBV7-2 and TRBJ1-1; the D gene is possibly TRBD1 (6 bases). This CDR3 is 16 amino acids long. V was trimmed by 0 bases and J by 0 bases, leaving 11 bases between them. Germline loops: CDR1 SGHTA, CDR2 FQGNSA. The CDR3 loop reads CASSLARGGMNTEAFF. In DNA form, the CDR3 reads TGTGCCAGCAGCTTAGCGAGGGGGGGAATGAACACTGAAGCTTTCTTT. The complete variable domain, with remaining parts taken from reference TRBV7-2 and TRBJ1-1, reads GAGVSQSPSNKVTEKGKDVELRCDPISGHTALYWYRQSLGQGLEFLIYFQGNSAPDKSGLPSDRFSAERTGGSVSTLTIQRTQQEDSAVYLCASSLARGGMNTEAFFGQGTRLTVV.

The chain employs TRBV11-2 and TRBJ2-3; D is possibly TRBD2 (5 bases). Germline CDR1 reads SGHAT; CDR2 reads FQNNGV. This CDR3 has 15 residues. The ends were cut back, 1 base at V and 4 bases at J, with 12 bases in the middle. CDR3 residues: CASSLVSSYADTQYF. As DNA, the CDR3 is TGTGCCAGCAGCTTAGTATCTAGCTATGCAGATACGCAGTATTTT.

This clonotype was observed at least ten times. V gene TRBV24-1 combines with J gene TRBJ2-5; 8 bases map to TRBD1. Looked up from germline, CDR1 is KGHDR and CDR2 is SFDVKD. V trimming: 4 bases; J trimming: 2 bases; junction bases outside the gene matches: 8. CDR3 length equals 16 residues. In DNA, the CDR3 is TGTGCCACCAGTGACACCGGGACAGGAGGACAAGAGACCCAGTACTTC. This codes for CATSDTGTGGQETQYF.

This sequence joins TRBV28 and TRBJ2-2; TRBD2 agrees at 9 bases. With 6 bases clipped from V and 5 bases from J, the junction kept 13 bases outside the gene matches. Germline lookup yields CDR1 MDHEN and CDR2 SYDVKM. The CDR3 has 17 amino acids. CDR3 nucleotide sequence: TGTGCCAGCAGCCATCCACGGGCGGGAGGGCCGACCGGGGAGCTGTTTTTT. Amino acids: CASSHPRAGGPTGELFF.

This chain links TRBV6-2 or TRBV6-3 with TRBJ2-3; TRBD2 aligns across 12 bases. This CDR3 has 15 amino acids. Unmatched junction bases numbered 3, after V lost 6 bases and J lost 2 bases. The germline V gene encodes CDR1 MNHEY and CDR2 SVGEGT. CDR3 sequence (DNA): TGTGCCAGCAGAGGACTAGCGGGAAACACAGATACGCAGTATTTT. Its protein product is CASRGLAGNTDTQYF.

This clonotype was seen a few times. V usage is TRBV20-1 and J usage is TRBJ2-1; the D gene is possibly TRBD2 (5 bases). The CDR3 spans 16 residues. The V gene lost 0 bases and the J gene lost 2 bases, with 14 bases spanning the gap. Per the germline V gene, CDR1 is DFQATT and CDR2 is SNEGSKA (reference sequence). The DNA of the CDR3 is TGCAGTGCTAGAGATAAAGCGCCGAGGGCCTACAATGAGCAGTTCTTC. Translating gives CSARDKAPRAYNEQFF.

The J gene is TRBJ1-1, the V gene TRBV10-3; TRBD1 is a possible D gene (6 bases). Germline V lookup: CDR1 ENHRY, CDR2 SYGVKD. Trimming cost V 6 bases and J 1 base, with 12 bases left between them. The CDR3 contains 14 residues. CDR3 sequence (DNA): TGTGCCATCAGATCGGACAGACAGAACACTGAAGCTTTCTTT. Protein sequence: CAIRSDRQNTEAFF.

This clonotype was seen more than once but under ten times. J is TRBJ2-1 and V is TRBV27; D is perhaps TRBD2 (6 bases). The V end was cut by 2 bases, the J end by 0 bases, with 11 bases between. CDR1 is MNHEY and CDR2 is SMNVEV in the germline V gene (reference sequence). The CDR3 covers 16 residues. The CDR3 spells CASSLTGEGSYNEQFF. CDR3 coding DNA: TGTGCCAGCAGTTTAACGGGGGAAGGCTCCTACAATGAGCAGTTCTTC.

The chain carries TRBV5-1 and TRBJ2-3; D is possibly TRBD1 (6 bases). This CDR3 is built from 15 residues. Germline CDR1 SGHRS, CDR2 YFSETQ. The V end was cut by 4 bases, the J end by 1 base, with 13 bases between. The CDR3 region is CASSQTGWGTDTQYF. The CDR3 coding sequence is TGCGCCAGCAGCCAAACAGGGTGGGGCACAGATACGCAGTATTTT.

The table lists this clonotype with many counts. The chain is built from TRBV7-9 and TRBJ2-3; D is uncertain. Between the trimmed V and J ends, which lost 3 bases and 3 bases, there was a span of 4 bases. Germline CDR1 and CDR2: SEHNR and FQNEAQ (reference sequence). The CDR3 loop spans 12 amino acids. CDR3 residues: CASSFRTDTQYF. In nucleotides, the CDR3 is TGTGCCAGCAGCTTCCGTACAGATACGCAGTATTTT.